The 12 T cell receptor beta chains reported below all come from one sample, sequenced in a study of blood T cell repertoires in COVID-19. Measured with immunoSEQ multiplex PCR; TCRdb has only the in-frame clones, and not every one. Of approximately 200,000 clones in the sample, around 89% are singletons; the top ten hold approximately 1.7%. The specimen was peripheral blood. Every receptor here comes from a man aged 65-85 years with acute or convalescent COVID-19.

The chain has TRBV12-3 or TRBV12-4 and TRBJ1-1; D gene ambiguous. The CDR3 covers 13 residues. V dropped 3 bases and J dropped 6 bases, with 11 bases sitting between them. The CDR3 loop is CASSLRGSAEAFF. Written as DNA, the CDR3 is TGTGCCAGCAGTTTGAGAGGGTCGGCTGAAGCTTTCTTT.

This clone was seen only a few times. The chain has TRBV30 and TRBJ2-3; TRBD2 aligns across 7 bases. The CDR3 has 17 amino acids. The V gene's germline CDR1 is GTSNPN and CDR2 SVGIG (reference sequence). V was pared by 2 bases and J by 2 bases, with 13 bases of the junction left unmatched. The CDR3 protein is CAWSPSWSSGNTDTQYF. CDR3 DNA: TGTGCCTGGAGTCCAAGTTGGTCTAGCGGCAACACAGATACGCAGTATTTT.

The chain carries TRBV9 and TRBJ2-6; D gene unclear. V was cut by 6 bases and J by 4 bases, with 11 bases left in between. There are 14 residues in the CDR3. Germline V CDR1 and CDR2: SGDLS, YYNGEE. CDR3 nucleotides: TGTGCCAGCACCCCCTATTCCGGGGCCAACGTCCTGACTTTC. This encodes CASTPYSGANVLTF.

The chain couples TRBV2 to TRBJ1-5; D is undetermined. Trimming stripped 1 base from V and 4 bases from J, with 8 bases between. The CDR3 spans 14 residues. Germline V gene data show CDR1 as SNHLY and CDR2 as FYNNEI. The CDR3 sequence is CASSEVTVNQPQHF. CDR3 coding DNA: TGTGCCAGCAGTGAAGTTACAGTGAATCAGCCCCAGCATTTT.

The rearrangement joins TRBV28 to TRBJ2-5, with D possibly matching TRBD1 (5 bases). The ends were cut back, 3 bases at V and 4 bases at J, with 15 bases in the middle. CDR1 MDHEN and CDR2 SYDVKM come from the germline V gene. This CDR3 contains 15 residues. CDR3 DNA sequence: TGTGCCAGCAGTTTGGGCAGGGTTAAAAGAGAGACCCAGTACTTC. Translated, it gives CASSLGRVKRETQYF.

The chain carries TRBV7-6 and TRBJ2-7; the D is unclear. The CDR3 totals 16 residues. Germline CDR1 is SGHVS and CDR2 is FNYEAQ. Trimming took 1 base from V and 2 from J, leaving 15 bases between them. The CDR3 DNA follows: TGTGCCAGCAGCTTAGAGGCCGGGTCTCAGACCTACGAGCAGTACTTC. It encodes CASSLEAGSQTYEQYF.

Of note for this clone: This CDR3 is also generated by other DNA sequences in the sample. J is TRBJ1-1 and V is TRBV29-1, with D possibly matching TRBD1 (6 bases). Trimming stripped 4 bases from V and 0 bases from J, with 9 bases between. This CDR3 has 13 residues. Germline values: CDR1 SQVTM, CDR2 ANQGSEA. CDR3: CSVGQGLNTEAFF. CDR3 nucleotide sequence: TGCAGCGTTGGGCAGGGGTTGAACACTGAAGCTTTCTTT.

This clone appeared once. The chain has TRBV2 and TRBJ2-1, with D maybe TRBD2 (5 bases). V was pared by 3 bases and J by 0 bases, with 9 bases between. The germline gives CDR1 SNHLY, CDR2 FYNNEI. This CDR3 is built from 15 residues. The CDR3 sequence is CASSDQRSSYNEQFF. The CDR3 DNA sequence: TGTGCCAGCAGTGACCAGCGGAGCTCCTACAATGAGCAGTTCTTC.

The genes are TRBV4-1 and TRBJ2-2; 9 bases agree with TRBD1. This CDR3 has 15 amino acids. CDR1 is MGHRA and CDR2 is YSYEKL in the germline V gene. Losses at the gene ends were 1 base for V and 6 bases for J; bases not matched to a gene: 3. CDR3 residues: CASSQADRGSGELFF. DNA for the CDR3: TGCGCCAGCAGCCAAGCGGACAGGGGATCCGGGGAGCTGTTTTTT.

V and J are TRBV3-1 (or the pseudogene TRBV3-2) and TRBJ1-5; perhaps TRBD1 as D (6 bases). CDR3 length: 13 amino acids. Trimming removed 4 bases from V and 4 bases from J, with 8 bases in between. The germline V gene encodes CDR1 LGHDT and CDR2 YNNKEL (reference sequence). The DNA of the CDR3 is TGTGCCAGCAGCCTAACAGGGAATCAGCCCCAGCATTTT. Protein: CASSLTGNQPQHF.

The gene calls are TRBV18 and TRBJ2-5; TRBD2 matches 10 bases. The CDR3 spans 19 residues. Germline trimming cut 4 bases from V and 4 bases from J; bases unmatched to any gene: 18. Looked up from germline, CDR1 is KGHSH and CDR2 is LQKENI. CDR3 DNA: TGTGCCAGCTCACTAATTGTCGCCGGACTAGCGGAGGAGGGAGAGACCCAGTACTTC. Translating gives CASSLIVAGLAEEGETQYF. Full variable domain (missing parts from reference TRBV18 and TRBJ2-5): NAGVMQNPRHLVRRRGQEARLRCSPMKGHSHVYWYRQLPEEGLKFMVYLQKENIIDESGMPKERFSAEFPKEGPSILRIQQVVRGDSAAYFCASSLIVAGLAEEGETQYFGPGTRLLVL.

The chain joins TRBV9 to TRBJ2-7; 8 nucleotides match TRBD1. Germline CDR1 is SGDLS and CDR2 is YYNGEE. The CDR3 spans 14 residues. Unmatched junction bases numbered 6, after V lost 4 bases and J lost 3 bases. The CDR3 DNA is TGTGCCAGCAGCCCCTGGGGACAGGTCTACGAGCAGTACTTC. This codes for CASSPWGQVYEQYF.